This T cell receptor (beta chain) was profiled in a study of T cells in Graves' hyperthyroidism and ophthalmopathy. Study findings and constraints: Most clonotypes expanded in the thyroid (above 0.001) were also present in blood.

At least ten counts were recorded for this clonotype. Its target is not known. Exclusion criteria comprised uncontrolled infection, other autoimmune disease, pregnancy or lactation. Amplification of TCR beta CDR3 regions was performed using RNA transcripts as template. The study used the HTBI primer set for a first-round RT-PCR of the TCR CDR3. MiXCR, run by TCRdb on the multiplex PCR reads, gives a single entry per CDR3 protein. The table shows approximately 690,000 distinct CDR3 sequences, with approximately 15% occurring only once. With V trimmed by 2 bases and J by 0 bases, 2 bases remained unmatched. Germline values: CDR1 SGHRS, CDR2 YFSETQ. The CDR3 sequence is 15 residues long.

The clonotype originates from a woman in her forties or fifties with Graves' ophthalmopathy. The specimen sequenced was blood. V and J are TRBV5-1 and TRBJ2-1, with 7 nucleotides matching TRBD2. CDR3 protein: CASSFGGNSYNEQFF. The CDR3 region has the DNA TGCGCCAGCAGCTTCGGGGGGAACTCCTACAATGAGCAGTTCTTC.